These 4 T cell receptor beta chains originate from one sample sequenced in a study of T cells expressing NK-cell markers. TCRdb re-called the 5' RACE reads and gives one entry per CDR3 protein, without DNA. This repertoire includes about 380,000 distinct CDR3 sequences. The sequencing input was blood T cells: a sorted CD56 or NKG2C T cell subset, CD4+ or CD8+ T cells, or bulk PBMC T cells (not recorded which). The receptor set was obtained from a man aged 18 to 69 in good health.

The V call is TRBV12-3 or TRBV12-4, the J call TRBJ1-5. The CDR3 spans 11 residues. The chain's CDR3 is CASAGGQPQHF.

The rearrangement uses TRBV27 and TRBJ2-5; TCRdb calls TRBD1, which cannot be checked without DNA. The CDR3 contains 14 residues. Germline assignment: CDR1 MNHEY and CDR2 SMNVEV (reference sequence). The CDR3 reads CASSLGGAVKTQYF.

The chain joins TRBV21-1 to TRBJ2-7; with no DNA, the TCRdb D assignment of TRBD2 cannot be verified. TRBV21-1 is noted as a pseudogene. The CDR3 contains 17 residues. The CDR3 loop reads CANLGGGRRSVVREQYF.

V usage is TRBV20-1 and J usage is TRBJ1-2. This CDR3 region has 14 residues. Germline V gene data show CDR1 as DFQATT and CDR2 as SNEGSKA (reference sequence). The CDR3 sequence is CSARDDGTGSGYTF.